Presented here are 7 T cell receptor beta chains from one specimen sequenced in a study of blood T cell repertoires in COVID-19 (dated by TCRdb to 2018 to 2021). The library was generated by the immunoSEQ multiplex PCR assay. TCRdb re-hosts the immuneACCESS table, in-frame sequences only. Its copies lack some clones; in the studies checked, an unresolved V gene accounts for under half of them, and the cause for the rest is not known. The sample table lists 50,000 to 70,000 clones, around nine tenths of them with a count of one. Clones ranked in the top ten supply approximately 14% of the sample. Sample: peripheral blood. The source is a human donor with active COVID-19. The donor label of this sample is uncertain.

The chain links TRBV9 to TRBJ2-1; perhaps TRBD2 as D (6 bases). CDR3 length: 15 residues. CDR1 is SGDLS, CDR2 YYNGEE, per germline. V gave up 3 bases and J gave up 4 bases, with 14 bases separating them. In DNA, the CDR3 is TGTGCCAGCAGCGGAGGTAGCGGACAATACAATGAGCAGTTCTTC. It encodes CASSGGSGQYNEQFF.

This clone occurred once. The rearrangement links TRBV28 to TRBJ1-4; D unclear. V shed 6 bases and J shed 0 bases, with 11 bases lying between them. Germline V CDR1 and CDR2: MDHEN, SYDVKM. The CDR3 sequence is 15 residues long. Here the CDR3 reads CASSPSVATNEKLFF. The DNA of the CDR3 is TGTGCCAGCAGCCCCTCAGTGGCAACTAATGAAAAACTGTTTTTT.

The table lists this clone with a count of one. This sequence joins TRBV18 and TRBJ2-7; 7 bases fit TRBD1. The CDR3 has 14 residues. The V gene's germline CDR1 is KGHSH and CDR2 LQKENI. J gave up 3 bases and V 2 bases, and 4 bases lay outside the gene matches. CDR3 sequence reads: CASSPTTGSYEQYF. Here the CDR3 DNA reads TGTGCCAGCTCACCAACGACAGGGAGCTACGAGCAGTACTTC.

This chain joins TRBV5-1 and TRBJ2-1, with D perhaps matching TRBD1 (6 bases). Trimming took 6 bases from V and 0 from J, leaving 10 bases between them. The germline V gene encodes CDR1 SGHRS and CDR2 YFSETQ. The CDR3 is made up of 14 amino acids. The CDR3: CASTRDTSYNEQFF. The CDR3 bases are TGCGCCAGCACCCGGGACACCTCCTACAATGAGCAGTTCTTC.

The gene calls are TRBV7-9 and TRBJ2-3, with D possibly matching TRBD2 (5 bases). The germline V gene encodes CDR1 SEHNR and CDR2 FQNEAQ (reference sequence). The CDR3 spans 12 residues. Trimming left V 6 bases short and J 5 bases short, with 9 bases between. As DNA, the CDR3 is TGTGCCAGCAGGGGGAGTGAAGATACGCAGTATTTT. The encoded protein is CASRGSEDTQYF.

The chain uses TRBV27 and TRBJ2-5, with 11 positions matching TRBD2. The CDR3 is 14 amino acids. Germline V gene sequence: CDR1 MNHEY, CDR2 SMNVEV (reference sequence). The V and J ends lost 6 bases and 5 bases, in that order; junction bases with no gene match: 5. The CDR3 DNA is TGTGCCAGCAGCCTAGCGGGGGGAATGGAGACCCAGTACTTC. This translates into CASSLAGGMETQYF.

The chain uses TRBV5-1 and TRBJ2-7; 10 bases are a match to TRBD2. Losses at the gene ends were 5 bases for V and 4 bases for J; bases not matched to a gene: 21. The CDR3 runs to 19 residues. Looked up from germline, CDR1 is SGHRS and CDR2 is YFSETQ. Here the CDR3 DNA reads TGCGCCAGCAGGGGCATGGGTGATGGCGCGGCTAGCGGGAGTTACGAGCAGTACTTC. This sequence encodes CASRGMGDGAASGSYEQYF. The full variable domain, rest sourced from reference TRBV5-1 and TRBJ2-7, is KAGVTQTPRYLIKTRGQQVTLSCSPISGHRSVSWYQQTPGQGLQFLFEYFSETQRNKGNFPGRFSGRQFSNSRSEMNVSTLELGDSALYLCASRGMGDGAASGSYEQYFGPGTRLTVT.